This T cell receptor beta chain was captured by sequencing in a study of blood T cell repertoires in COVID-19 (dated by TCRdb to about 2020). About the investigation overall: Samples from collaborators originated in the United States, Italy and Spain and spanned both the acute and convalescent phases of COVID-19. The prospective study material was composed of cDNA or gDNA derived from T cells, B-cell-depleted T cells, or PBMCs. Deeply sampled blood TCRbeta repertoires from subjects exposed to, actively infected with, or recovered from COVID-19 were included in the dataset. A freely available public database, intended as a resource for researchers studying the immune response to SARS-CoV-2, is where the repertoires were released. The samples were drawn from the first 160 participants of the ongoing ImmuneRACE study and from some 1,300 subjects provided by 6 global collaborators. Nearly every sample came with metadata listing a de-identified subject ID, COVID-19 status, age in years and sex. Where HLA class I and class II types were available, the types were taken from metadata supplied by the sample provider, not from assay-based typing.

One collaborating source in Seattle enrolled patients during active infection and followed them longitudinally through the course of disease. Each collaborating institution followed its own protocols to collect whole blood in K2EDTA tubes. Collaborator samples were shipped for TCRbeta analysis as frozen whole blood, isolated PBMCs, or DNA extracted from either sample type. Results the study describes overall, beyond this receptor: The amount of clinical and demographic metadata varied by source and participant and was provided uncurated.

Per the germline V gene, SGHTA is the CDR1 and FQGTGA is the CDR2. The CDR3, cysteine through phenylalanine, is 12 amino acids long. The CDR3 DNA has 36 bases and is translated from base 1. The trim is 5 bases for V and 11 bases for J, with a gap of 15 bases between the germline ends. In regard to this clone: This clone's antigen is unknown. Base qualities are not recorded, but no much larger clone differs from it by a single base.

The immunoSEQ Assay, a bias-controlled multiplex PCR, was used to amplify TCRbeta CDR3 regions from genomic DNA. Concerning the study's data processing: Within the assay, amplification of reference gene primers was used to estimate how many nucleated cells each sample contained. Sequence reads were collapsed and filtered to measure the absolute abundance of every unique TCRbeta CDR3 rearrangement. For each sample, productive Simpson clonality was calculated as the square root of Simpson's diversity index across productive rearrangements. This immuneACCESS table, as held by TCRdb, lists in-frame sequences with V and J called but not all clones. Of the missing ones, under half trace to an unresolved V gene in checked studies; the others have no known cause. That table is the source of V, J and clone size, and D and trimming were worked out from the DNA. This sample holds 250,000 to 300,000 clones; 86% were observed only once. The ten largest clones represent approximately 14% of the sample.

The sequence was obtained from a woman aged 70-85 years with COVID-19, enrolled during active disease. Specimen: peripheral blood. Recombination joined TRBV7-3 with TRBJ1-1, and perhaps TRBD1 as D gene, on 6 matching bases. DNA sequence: TGTGCCAGCAGCCAAGGGGGTGAACGGGCTTTCTTT. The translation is CASSQGGERAFF.